The sequence of this T cell receptor beta chain was determined in a study of glioma-infiltrating T cells after dendritic cell vaccination. Study at large: Treatment, given 2003 to 2012, was autologous tumor lysate-pulsed dendritic cell vaccination. Regarding the study as a whole: The cohort had few patients with full blood and tumor sets.

Concerning this clone: Its specificity is unknown.

Germline assignment: CDR1 LNHNV and CDR2 YYDKDF (reference sequence). This CDR3 has 16 residues. Trimming took 0 bases from V and 2 from J; bases not matched to a gene: 7. Time point: after dendritic cell vaccination, including at tumor progression/relapse. Blood PBMC samples: pre-vaccination, two weeks post third vaccination, and at tumor progression. Using immunoSEQ multiplex PCR, the repertoire was profiled, and TCRdb retains in-frame clones only, with some absent. The repertoire holds tens of thousands of clones, with approximately 75% as singletons. The receptor comes from a human donor with glioblastoma. V gene TRBV15 combines with J gene TRBJ2-7; 7 nucleotides line up with TRBD1. The source was blood, collected after dendritic cell vaccination. In nucleotides, the CDR3 is TGTGCCACCAGCAGAGAATTGGACAGGATTACCTACGAGCAGTACTTC. Its translation is CATSRELDRITYEQYF. The entire variable domain, with the rest obtained from reference TRBV15 and TRBJ2-7, is as follows: DAMVIQNPRYQVTQFGKPVTLSCSQTLNHNVMYWYQQKSSQAPKLLFHYYDKDFNNEADTPDNFQSRRPNTSFCFLDIRSPGLGDTAMYLCATSRELDRITYEQYFGPGTRLTVT.